This T cell receptor (beta chain) was sequenced for a study of blood T cell repertoires in COVID-19. Overall study: Sources were T cells, B-cell-depleted T cells, or PBMCs; the material itself was cDNA or gDNA.

In the authors' workflow: Nucleated cell number was recorded as an estimate derived from reference gene primer amplification. The data were produced by immunoSEQ multiplex PCR, yet TCRdb's version contains in-frame clones alone and is incomplete. V, J and clone size are taken as reported in that table, and D and trimming were inferred from the DNA itself. This table has 95,000 to 100,000 clones, roughly 90% appearing once. Material: peripheral blood. The TCR comes from a human donor with COVID-19, enrolled during active disease. The donor label of this sample is uncertain.

CDR3 bases: TGTGCCAGCAGCTTAGACTCGTATGAAGCTTTCTTT. This gives the protein CASSLDSYEAFF. The chain uses TRBV7-9 and TRBJ1-1, with D hard to call. The V gene's germline CDR1 is SEHNR and CDR2 FQNEAQ (reference sequence). CDR3 length: 12 amino acids. V lost 1 base, J lost 7 bases, and 7 bases lay in between.